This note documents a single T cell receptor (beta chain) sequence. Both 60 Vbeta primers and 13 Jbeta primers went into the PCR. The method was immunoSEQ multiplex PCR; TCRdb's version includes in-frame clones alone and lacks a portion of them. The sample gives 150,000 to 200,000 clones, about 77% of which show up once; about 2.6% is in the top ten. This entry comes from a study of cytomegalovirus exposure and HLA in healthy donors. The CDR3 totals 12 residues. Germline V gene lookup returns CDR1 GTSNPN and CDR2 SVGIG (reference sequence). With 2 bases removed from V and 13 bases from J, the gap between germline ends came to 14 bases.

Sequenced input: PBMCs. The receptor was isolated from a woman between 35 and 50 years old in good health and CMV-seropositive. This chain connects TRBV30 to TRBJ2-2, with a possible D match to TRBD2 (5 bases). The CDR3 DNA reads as TGTGCCTGGAGTCCCACAGCGGTTGTGCTGTTTTTT. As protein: CAWSPTAVVLFF.